Described below is a single TCR beta chain sequence and its context. The target of this receptor is not known. No base-level quality is on record; no much larger clone is a single base apart. All donors were healthy Caucasians. Three pairs of female monozygotic twins, all aged roughly 18 to 29 years, were included in the twin cohort. Peripheral blood mononuclear cells were the source from which RNA for the TCR libraries was isolated. The receptor library was made with 5' RACE. Sequencing relied on an Illumina HiSeq 2000. Template switching introduced a universal primer binding site; the final cDNA contained a unique molecular identifier, enabling accurate counting of TCR cDNA molecules. First-strand cDNA for TCR alpha and beta chains was synthesized from specific primers in the conserved constant-segment region. To control for contamination, each cDNA library was double barcoded with a SMART-Mk sample barcode plus Illumina barcodes. TruSeq adapter sequences, together with Illumina sample barcodes, were added in two successive PCR steps. The TCR alpha and beta cDNA libraries were sequenced on the Illumina HiSeq platform using custom primers. The authors' pipeline ran thus. Unique molecular identifiers were extracted from raw reads with MiGEC, and CDR3 positions were determined with MiXCR. Recombination models were inferred per individual with the repgenHMM and IGoR tools using an EM algorithm. Shared clonotypes were analyzed with the tcR package in R, and sharing was normalized by the product of cloneset sizes. Out-of-frame nonproductive sequences were analyzed to study raw recombination free of thymic and clonal selection effects. In-frame beta chains were kept once TCRdb had trimmed the public reads at Q25 with fastp and called clones with MiXCR. When rows share a CDR3 protein, they turn into one entry using the most common DNA and genes. The V and J calls and clone size come from TCRdb's table, not from the authors' own analysis. The sample table contains 550,000 to 700,000 distinct CDR3 sequences; only one count was recorded for about 20% of them. The ten most abundant clones make up approximately 4.5% of the sample.

This sample was included in a study of identical twins (dated by TCRdb to 2015 to 2016). At the level of the whole study: To test whether fetal clonotypes persist, the study used deep sequencing on TCR alpha and beta repertoires from monozygotic twins, unrelated adults of various ages, and cord blood. Replicate twin experiments were performed at different times using different library preparation protocols to rule out contamination. Broader findings and caveats from the paper: Fewer insertions were carried by abundant cord blood beta clonotypes; a weaker similar trend was observed in young adult naive repertoires, while no such trend was observed in memory repertoires. Conclusions relied on cross-sectional statistical analysis, since the same donors could not be followed over many years. Zero-insertion analyses could be partly confounded by invariant T cells such as MAIT and iNKT, although diverse VJ usage argued against such confounding for most clonotypes. Compared with coincidental sharing between unrelated individuals, out-of-frame TCR alpha sequences shared between twins had an excess of sequences with low generation probability. Recombination models systematically underestimated out-of-frame TCR alpha sharing in monozygotic twins but agreed with sharing between unrelated individuals. The excess sharing between twins in beta out-of-frame sequences was weaker because fewer shared sequences reduced the signal-to-noise ratio.

From a lookup of the germline V gene, CDR1 and CDR2 are SGHAT and FQNNGV. The CDR3 runs 14 amino acids, cysteine and phenylalanine included. The retained sequence is limited to the CDR3, 42 bases, with the frame set at the first base. V loses 5 bases of germline sequence and J loses 5 bases, and the interval between the two ends is 13 bases. Separately, the same data were catalogued under a study of T cells expressing NK-cell markers. The second paper states: In sorted CD3+CD56+NKG2C+, CD3+CD56+NKG2C- and CD3+CD56-NKG2C+ T-cell subsets from about 8 donors, TCR beta-chain repertoires were profiled. Among the eight sequenced donors, only one was HCMV-seronegative, while the other seven were HCMV-seropositive. In several experiments an anti-gammadeltaTCR antibody was added to restrict sorting to alphabetaTCR-expressing T cells. In roughly 6 donors, the dominant CD3+CD56+NKG2C+ clonotypes ranked among the top 10 CD8+ clonotypes, making up roughly 1.0-7.0% of CD8+ T cells. Those dominant clonotypes were again the most abundant among CD3+CD56-NKG2C+ cells in a handful of donors, at about 28.3-65%. Whether the expanded NKG2C-expressing T cell clones were specific for HCMV antigens remained unclear. All eight donors whose samples were sequenced were randomly selected healthy volunteers, three of them men and five women. HCMV serostatus was determined by detecting HCMV-specific IgG in serum with a commercial ELISA kit. For six donors, bulk peripheral blood T-cell repertoires were additionally sequenced from unsorted PBMC. MIGEC was used to demultiplex reads and group the reads by UMI, and MiTCR was used to assemble and quantify clonotypes. To exclude erroneous sequences, any TCR cDNA sequence not supported by at least two reads was discarded. The tcR package was used for downstream repertoire analysis, and clonotypes were matched across fractions by CDR3 nucleotide sequence plus V segment. VDJmatch was used to annotate antigen specificity against VDJdb, with one amino acid substitution allowed in CDR3.

The clonotype was recovered from a woman aged 18-30 years in good health. The sample was PBMCs. This receptor chain uses TRBV11-2 and TRBJ2-1; the D gene is possibly TRBD1 or TRBD2, each agreeing over 6 bases. The base sequence is TGTGCCAGCAGCACGGGGGCGGGTCACAATGAGCAGTTCTTC. Translation gives CASSTGAGHNEQFF.